The 13 T cell receptor beta chains below were found in one sample sequenced in a study of T cell repertoires in cytomegalovirus infection. TCRdb re-analysed the reads in MiXCR, keeping a single row per CDR3 protein. The sample has 700,000 to 900,000 distinct CDR3 sequences, 25% to 35% seen once. Their antigen targets remain unknown. Specimen: cultured CD8+ T cells from PBMCs, collected from culture after CMV antigen stimulation. Every receptor here comes from a human donor in good health (CMV status not recorded). Some clones in this sample may be carry-over from other donors' samples.

V gene TRBV19 combines with J gene TRBJ2-3; 7 nucleotides agree with TRBD1. J was trimmed by 5 bases and V by 3 bases; bases with no gene match: 8. CDR1 and CDR2 (germline): LNHDA, SQIVND (reference sequence). This CDR3 has 15 amino acids. The CDR3 reads CASSIRDREGDTQYF. The DNA for the CDR3 is TGTGCCAGTAGTATCAGAGACAGGGAAGGAGATACGCAGTATTTT. Full variable domain (missing parts from reference TRBV19 and TRBJ2-3): DGGITQSPKYLFRKEGQNVTLSCEQNLNHDAMYWYRQDPGQGLRLIYYSQIVNDFQKGDIAEGYSVSREKKESFPLTVTSAQKNPTAFYLCASSIRDREGDTQYFGPGTRLTVL.

Of note for this clonotype: A read error may account for a junction end that differs from germline. The chain carries TRBV4-1 and TRBJ1-5; D might be TRBD1 (5 bases). Germline loops: CDR1 MGHRA, CDR2 YSYEKL. This CDR3 comprises 17 residues. CDR3 DNA sequence: TGCGGCAGCAGCCAAGAGGACATACGTTATAGCAATCAGCCCCAGCATTTT. It yields the protein CGSSQEDIRYSNQPQHF.

V and J are TRBV7-9 and TRBJ2-2; 10 bases are a match to TRBD1. Germline lookup yields CDR1 SEHNR and CDR2 FQNEAQ (reference sequence). The CDR3 extends over 19 amino acids. Unmatched junction bases numbered 11, after V lost 2 bases and J lost 2 bases. The CDR3 nucleotides read TGTGCCAGCAGCTTAACTCCGACAGGGGGCTGGGTTAACACCGGGGAGCTGTTTTTT. Translated: CASSLTPTGGWVNTGELFF.

This clonotype was seen at least ten times. The V call is TRBV19, the J call TRBJ2-1; TRBD2 agrees at 13 bases. The junction had 2 bases not matched to a gene; V was cut back by 11 bases and J by 4 bases. The CDR3 totals 13 residues. From germline, CDR1 is LNHDA and CDR2 SQIVND (reference sequence). The CDR3 here is CASGLAGYNEQFF. The CDR3 bases are TGTGCCTCGGGACTAGCGGGGTACAATGAGCAGTTCTTC.

This clonotype has at least ten counts. This chain uses TRBV7-2 with TRBJ2-3, with a possible D match to TRBD2 (7 bases). Per the germline V gene, CDR1 is SGHTA and CDR2 is FQGNSA. This CDR3 contains 16 residues. V lost 5 bases, J lost 7 bases, and 22 bases lay in between. The chain's CDR3 is CASSPLRGPEGYTQYF. The CDR3 DNA follows: TGTGCCAGCAGCCCCCTGCGGGGGCCGGAGGGTTATACGCAGTATTTT.

This clonotype was seen only a few times. This chain connects TRBV6-1 to TRBJ2-7; 9 positions match TRBD1. Germline trimming cut 8 bases from V and 3 bases from J; bases unmatched to any gene: 11. The CDR3 sequence is 15 residues long. Germline values: CDR1 MNHNS, CDR2 SASEGT. Here the CDR3 reads CASDARDRVNYEQYF. In nucleotides, the CDR3 is TGTGCCAGCGACGCCCGGGACAGGGTCAACTACGAGCAGTACTTC.

This clonotype came up a few times. V is TRBV12-3 or TRBV12-4 and J is TRBJ2-2; TRBD2 aligns across 10 bases. The trim removed 5 bases at V and 5 bases at J, leaving 5 bases unmatched. The CDR3 is 15 amino acids. CDR3 sequence reads: CASSSGGAWTGELFF. In DNA, the CDR3 is TGTGCCAGCAGTAGCGGGGGGGCCTGGACCGGGGAGCTGTTTTTT.

This clonotype was picked up one time. CDR3 in amino acids: CASRTGGWDYEQYF. CDR3 sequence (DNA): TGTGCCAGCAGGACGGGGGGGTGGGACTACGAGCAGTACTTC. The V call is TRBV2, the J call TRBJ2-7; 8 bases align to TRBD2. The ends lost 6 bases at V and 3 bases at J; junction bases unmatched: 7. This CDR3 contains 14 residues. CDR1 SNHLY and CDR2 FYNNEI come from the germline V gene.

The rearrangement uses TRBV9 and TRBJ2-3; TRBD1 matches at 8 bases. Germline V gene data show CDR1 as SGDLS and CDR2 as YYNGEE. Germline trimming cut 4 bases from V and 4 bases from J; bases unmatched to any gene: 8. The CDR3 length is 15 residues. The CDR3 nucleotides are TGTGCCAGCAGCCCAGGGGGCCCCGGGGCAGATACGCAGTATTTT. It yields the protein CASSPGGPGADTQYF.

This clonotype came up a few times. The chain links TRBV25-1 to TRBJ1-4; D is ambiguous. The germline V and J ends were trimmed by 1 base and 2 bases, with 5 bases remaining between them. The CDR3 totals 14 residues. Germline values: CDR1 MGHDK, CDR2 SYGVNS. The CDR3 protein is CASSESRTNEKLFF. CDR3 DNA sequence: TGTGCCAGCAGTGAATCCCGGACTAATGAAAAACTGTTTTTT.

This clonotype came up many times. The chain recombines TRBV7-4 with TRBJ1-4; 8 bases line up with TRBD1. Germline V gene data show CDR1 as SGHVT and CDR2 as SQSDAQ. V gave up 4 bases and J gave up 0 bases; unmatched junction bases: 10. This CDR3 comprises 18 residues. The CDR3: CASSSGQGCWATNEKLFF. In DNA, the CDR3 is TGTGCCAGCAGCTCTGGACAGGGATGTTGGGCAACTAATGAAAAACTGTTTTTT. Together with reference TRBV7-4 and TRBJ1-4, the CDR3 gives the full variable domain: GAGVSQSPRYKVAKRGRDVALRCDSISGHVTLYWYRQTLGQGSEVLTYSQSDAQRDKSGRPSGRFSAERPERSVSTLKIQRTEQGDSAVYLCASSSGQGCWATNEKLFFGSGTQLSVL.

This clonotype was seen only a few times. The rearrangement joins TRBV7-9 to TRBJ2-1; a possible D gene is TRBD1 (6 bases). Germline CDR1 SEHNR, CDR2 FQNEAQ (reference sequence). CDR3 length: 13 amino acids. Trimming shortened V by 4 bases and J by 6 bases, and 10 bases separated the two germline ends. The CDR3, as DNA: TGTGCCAGCAGCTCCGGCAGGGGCAATGAGCAGTTCTTC. Protein product: CASSSGRGNEQFF.

The rearrangement uses TRBV14 and TRBJ2-5; 7 nucleotides align to TRBD1. Germline CDR1 reads SGHDN; CDR2 reads FVKESK. J lost 5 bases, V lost 1 base, and 7 bases had no gene match. This CDR3 contains 15 residues. The CDR3 DNA is TGTGCCAGCAGCCAAGTAAGAACAGGGGAGGAGACCCAGTACTTC. Its protein product is CASSQVRTGEETQYF.